This T cell receptor (beta chain) was recovered during a study of OX40 agonist ivuxolimab in advanced cancers. Study background: Hepatocellular carcinoma, melanoma, renal cell or head and neck cancer was diagnosed in the dose-escalation patients. Study-level findings and limits: Both blood CD4+ and CD8+ T cells showed clonal growth by week 6 at 0.1 to 3.0 mg/kg.

Trimming cost V 3 bases and J 9 bases, with 12 bases left between them. CDR1 and CDR2 from the germline V gene are MNHEY and SMNVEV (reference sequence). There are 13 residues in the CDR3. Exclusion applied to patients with autoimmune disease history or systemic immunosuppression. Researchers took blood at baseline, on cycle 4 day 1, and on cycle 7 day 1. Here immunoSEQ multiplex PCR was the method, and the copy in TCRdb shows in-frame clones only, minus some. The repertoire holds roughly 70,000 clones, about 90% seen once, with approximately 10% in the top ten. In its sample, this clone ranks as medium-sized. Its antigen is still unknown.

This sequence was found in an adult with an advanced solid tumor such as melanoma, head and neck, liver or kidney cancer. The rearrangement uses TRBV27 and TRBJ2-1; possibly TRBD1 or TRBD2 for D (5 bases each). The source material was CD4+ or CD8+ T cells sorted from blood, sampled in a trial of the OX40 agonist ivuxolimab. CDR3 DNA sequence: TGTGCCAGCAGTTTCGGGGCCAGCGGTGAGCAGTTCTTC. This codes for CASSFGASGEQFF.